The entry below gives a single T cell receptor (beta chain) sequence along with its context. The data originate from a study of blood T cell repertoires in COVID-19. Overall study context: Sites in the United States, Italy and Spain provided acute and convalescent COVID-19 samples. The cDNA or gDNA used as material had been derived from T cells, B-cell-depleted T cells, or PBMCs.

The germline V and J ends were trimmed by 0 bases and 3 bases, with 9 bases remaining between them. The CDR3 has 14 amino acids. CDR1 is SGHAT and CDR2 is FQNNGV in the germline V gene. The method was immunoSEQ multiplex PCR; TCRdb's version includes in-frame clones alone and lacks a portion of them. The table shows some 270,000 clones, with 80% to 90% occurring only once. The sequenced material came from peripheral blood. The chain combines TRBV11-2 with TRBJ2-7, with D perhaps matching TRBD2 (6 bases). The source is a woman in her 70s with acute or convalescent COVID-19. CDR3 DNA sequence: TGTGCCAGCAGCTTAGATACGGGGGACTACGAGCAGTACTTC. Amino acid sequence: CASSLDTGDYEQYF.